The T cell receptor beta chain under discussion was sequenced for a study of cytomegalovirus exposure and HLA in healthy donors. Study information: An early release of data contained approximately 85 million unique TCRs, which came from HLA-typed donors. Regarding the study as a whole: The productive fraction for most TCR beta V segments was about 90% or about 30% in an earlier analysis. A later analysis found most CMV-associated TCR beta chains apparently HLA-restricted.

This clone was seen only once. The antigen is undetermined. In the PCR, 60 Vbeta and 13 Jbeta primers were used. Some clones are missing from TCRdb's copy, which holds only in-frame ones; the method was immunoSEQ multiplex PCR. The sample has about 130,000 clones, 65% to 80% seen once; the top ten hold around 4%. These donors counted as nominally healthy when sampled, but unrecorded immune exposures were likely. CDR1 is MDHEN, CDR2 SYDVKM, per germline. This CDR3 is 13 amino acids long. V shed 11 bases and J 9 bases; nucleotides not matched to a gene: 7. This sequence joins TRBV28 and TRBJ2-1, with TRBD2 identical over 13 bases. Source material: PBMCs. The receptor comes from a male donor in good health and CMV-seropositive. CDR3: CAHTSGGGTEQFF. The CDR3, as DNA: TGTGCCCACACTAGCGGGGGGGGTACTGAGCAGTTCTTC.